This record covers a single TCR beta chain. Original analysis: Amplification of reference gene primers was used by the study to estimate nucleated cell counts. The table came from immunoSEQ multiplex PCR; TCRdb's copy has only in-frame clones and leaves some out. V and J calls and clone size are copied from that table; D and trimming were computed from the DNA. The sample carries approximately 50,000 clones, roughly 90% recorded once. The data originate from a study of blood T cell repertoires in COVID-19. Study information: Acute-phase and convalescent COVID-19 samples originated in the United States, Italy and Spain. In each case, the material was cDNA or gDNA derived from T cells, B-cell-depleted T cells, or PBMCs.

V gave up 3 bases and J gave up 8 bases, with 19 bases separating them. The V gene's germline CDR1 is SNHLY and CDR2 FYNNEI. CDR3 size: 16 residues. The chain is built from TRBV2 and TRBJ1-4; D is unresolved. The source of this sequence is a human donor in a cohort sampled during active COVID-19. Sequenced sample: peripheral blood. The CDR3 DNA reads TGTGCCAGCAGTGAGGGAGTCGAAGGACGTCGGGAAAAACTGTTTTTT. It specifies CASSEGVEGRREKLFF.